These T cell receptor beta chains were read from a single sample in a study of blood T cell repertoires in COVID-19. Method: immunoSEQ multiplex PCR; TCRdb's copy keeps in-frame clones and lacks some. The sample shows around 140,000 clones, around 89% of them seen only once. Specimen: peripheral blood. Source of these receptors: a man between 50 and 59 years old with active or convalescent COVID-19. The CDR3 runs from the conserved cysteine through the conserved F or W. D genes are given only for firm matches. Some rows have no size entry. The others give once, few or many, or a class for an expanded clone.

d_call clone_size j_call v_call cdr3_aa cdr3_nt
NA NA TRBJ2-1 TRBV19 CASSAGPNNEQFF TGTGCCAGTTCTGCGGGACCGAACAATGAGCAGTTCTTC
NA NA TRBJ2-3 TRBV27 CASRASADTQYF TGTGCCAGCAGGGCTAGCGCAGATACGCAGTATTTT
NA NA TRBJ2-7 TRBV13 CASSPQFTEQYF TGTGCCAGCAGCCCACAGTTTACCGAGCAGTACTTC
NA many TRBJ1-1 TRBV3-1/TRBV3-2 CASTRIWAGEYTEAFF TGTGCCAGCACAAGGATTTGGGCGGGGGAGTACACTGAAGCTTTCTTT
NA NA TRBJ2-3 TRBV10-1 CASSWDTNTDTQYF TGCGCCAGCAGTTGGGACACAAACACAGATACGCAGTATTTT
TRBD1 NA TRBJ1-5 TRBV28 CASSIDRGYGQPQHF TGTGCCAGCAGTATAGACAGGGGGTATGGTCAGCCCCAGCATTTT
NA NA TRBJ1-6 TRBV19 CASSNKGAGASNSPLHF TGTGCCAGTAGCAATAAAGGGGCAGGGGCGAGTAATTCACCCCTCCACTTT
NA NA TRBJ2-5 TRBV6-1 CASSDYRSSSQYF TGTGCCAGCAGTGATTATAGATCTAGTTCCCAGTACTTC
NA NA TRBJ2-1 TRBV5-1 CASSPWGRTDSSYNEQFF TGCGCCAGCAGCCCGTGGGGGCGGACAGACAGCTCCTACAATGAGCAGTTCTTC
NA NA TRBJ2-7 TRBV18 CASSPHTYEQYF TGTGCCAGCTCACCACATACCTACGAGCAGTACTTC
NA NA TRBJ2-1 TRBV6-5 CASSPKEGVRDEQFF TGTGCCAGCAGTCCCAAAGAGGGAGTTCGGGATGAGCAGTTCTTC
NA NA TRBJ2-2 TRBV3-1/TRBV3-2 CASSQDFGRSLNTGELFF TGTGCCAGCAGCCAAGATTTCGGCAGGTCCCTGAACACCGGGGAGCTGTTTTTT
NA few TRBJ2-7 TRBV7-2 CASSLAGGRSYEQYF TGTGCCAGCAGCTTAGCCGGGGGGCGTTCCTACGAGCAGTACTTC
TRBD1 NA TRBJ2-6 TRBV2 CASTMGQRFSGANVLTF TGTGCCAGTACCATGGGACAGAGATTCTCTGGGGCCAACGTCCTGACTTTC
NA NA TRBJ2-3 TRBV5-4 CASSLGTRTDTQYF TGTGCCAGCAGCTTGGGGACTCGCACAGATACGCAGTATTTT
NA NA TRBJ2-7 TRBV20-1 CSATGNEQYF TGCAGTGCTACAGGGAACGAGCAGTACTTC
TRBD2 few TRBJ2-1 TRBV29-1 CSVGAPPGTSYNEQFF TGCAGCGTTGGAGCCCCCCCCGGGACTAGTTACAATGAGCAGTTCTTC
NA NA TRBJ1-2 TRBV6-4 CASRAGVNYGYTF TGTGCCAGCAGGGCCGGGGTTAACTATGGCTACACCTTC
NA NA TRBJ2-5 TRBV4-3 CASSQDLGAETQYF TGCGCCAGCAGCCAAGATTTAGGGGCGGAGACCCAGTACTTC
NA few TRBJ1-1 TRBV18 CASSDTDIEAFF TGTGCCAGCTCAGACACCGACATTGAAGCTTTCTTT
NA NA TRBJ1-5 TRBV12-5 CASGLSTGHQHF TGTGCTAGTGGTTTGTCTACGGGTCACCAGCATTTT
TRBD1 NA TRBJ1-1 TRBV10-3 CAITRGQGTTEAFF TGTGCCATCACTCGGGGACAGGGTACCACTGAAGCTTTCTTT
NA NA TRBJ1-5 TRBV13 CASSFSTQPQHF TGTGCCAGCAGCTTCTCTACCCAGCCCCAGCATTTT
NA NA TRBJ2-2 TRBV5-1 CASSLPTFTGELFF TGCGCCAGCAGCCTCCCGACTTTCACCGGGGAGCTGTTTTTT
NA NA TRBJ2-5 TRBV9 CASSVDSGGAVETQYF TGTGCCAGCAGCGTAGATTCGGGGGGCGCGGTAGAGACCCAGTACTTC
NA NA TRBJ1-2 TRBV2 CASRGGAPGF TGTGCCAGCAGGGGGGGGGCCCCAGGCTTC
NA NA TRBJ1-1 TRBV19 CASSIDRQGNTEAFF TGTGCCAGTAGTATAGATCGGCAGGGGAACACTGAAGCTTTCTTT
NA once TRBJ1-2 TRBV6-5 CASSYSWGAGSYGYTF TGTGCCAGCAGTTACTCGTGGGGCGCAGGCTCCTATGGCTACACCTTC
TRBD1 NA TRBJ1-1 TRBV2 CASSEDRGDIEAFF TGTGCCAGCAGCGAGGACAGGGGGGATATTGAAGCTTTCTTT
TRBD2 NA TRBJ2-7 TRBV27 CASSLTEAGGEQYF TGTGCCAGCAGTCTCACCGAAGCGGGAGGGGAGCAGTACTTC
NA once TRBJ2-7 TRBV30 CAWAFGISYEQYF TGTGCCTGGGCGTTCGGGATCTCCTACGAGCAGTACTTC
NA NA TRBJ1-3 TRBV6-6 CASSSRQVGNTIYF TGTGCCAGCAGTTCCCGACAGGTGGGAAACACCATATATTTT
NA NA TRBJ1-3 TRBV9 CASSVDFRGRWGNTIYF TGTGCCAGCAGCGTAGACTTCCGGGGTCGTTGGGGAAACACCATATATTTT
NA NA TRBJ2-2 TRBV14 CASSHTGTNTGELFF TGTGCCAGCAGCCATACAGGGACGAACACCGGGGAGCTGTTTTTT
TRBD1 NA TRBJ1-4 TRBV11-2 CASSMDRDEKLFF TGTGCCAGCAGCATGGACAGGGACGAAAAACTGTTTTTT
TRBD1 NA TRBJ1-1 TRBV12-5 CASGSGQMNTEAFF TGTGCTAGTGGTTCGGGACAGATGAACACTGAAGCTTTCTTT
TRBD2 NA TRBJ2-3 TRBV5-1 CASSMTSGRSTDTQYF TGCGCCAGCAGCATGACTAGCGGGAGAAGCACAGATACGCAGTATTTT
NA NA TRBJ1-5 TRBV7-2 CASSLRTDNQPQHF TGTGCCAGCAGCCTACGTACAGACAATCAGCCCCAGCATTTT
TRBD1 few TRBJ2-4 TRBV19 CASSMVGGAGNIQYF TGTGCCAGTAGTATGGTAGGGGGCGCGGGAAACATTCAGTACTTC
TRBD1 once TRBJ2-5 TRBV5-1 CASSPGTGGYQETQYF TGCGCCAGCAGCCCGGGGACAGGGGGGTACCAAGAGACCCAGTACTTC
TRBD2 NA TRBJ2-3 TRBV9 CASSASRGGTDTQYF TGTGCCAGCAGCGCGTCGCGGGGGGGCACAGATACGCAGTATTTT
NA once TRBJ1-5 TRBV20-1 CSASYGVGSQPQHF TGCAGTGCTAGTTACGGAGTGGGGAGTCAGCCCCAGCATTTT
TRBD1 NA TRBJ2-3 TRBV18 CASSPPGQLLGTDTQYF TGTGCCAGCTCACCACCGGGACAGCTCCTGGGGACAGATACGCAGTATTTT
TRBD2 NA TRBJ2-5 TRBV28 CASSTSGRGGKETQYF TGTGCCAGCAGCACGAGCGGGAGAGGTGGCAAAGAGACCCAGTACTTC
TRBD1 once TRBJ1-1 TRBV7-9 CASSMTGFSEAFF TGTGCCAGCAGCATGACAGGGTTCTCTGAAGCTTTCTTT
TRBD1 NA TRBJ1-2 TRBV11-2 CASTGQGASGYTF TGTGCCAGCACGGGACAGGGGGCGAGTGGCTACACCTTC
NA NA TRBJ2-6 TRBV5-1 CASSLVSFYGANVLTF TGCGCCAGCAGCTTGGTATCCTTTTATGGGGCCAACGTCCTGACTTTC
NA NA TRBJ2-2 TRBV4-1 CASSRVYRENTGELFF TGCGCCAGCAGCCGAGTTTACAGGGAAAACACCGGGGAGCTGTTTTTT
TRBD1 NA TRBJ1-1 TRBV4-2 CASSRTGGSGDTEAFF TGTGCCAGCAGCCGAACAGGGGGATCAGGGGACACTGAAGCTTTCTTT
NA NA TRBJ2-1 TRBV5-6 CASSAGVGYNEQFF TGTGCCAGCAGCGCAGGGGTGGGGTACAATGAGCAGTTCTTC
TRBD2 NA TRBJ2-7 TRBV5-4 CASSSKTSGYEQYF TGTGCCAGCAGTTCCAAGACTAGCGGTTACGAGCAGTACTTC
NA NA TRBJ1-2 TRBV30 CAWSPGTNYGYTF TGTGCCTGGAGCCCCGGGACAAACTATGGCTACACCTTC
TRBD1 NA TRBJ2-2 TRBV9 CASSARTGTNTGELFF TGTGCCAGCAGCGCCAGGACAGGGACGAACACCGGGGAGCTGTTTTTT
TRBD1 NA TRBJ2-1 TRBV5-1 CASSRDRGGNEQFF TGCGCCAGCAGCAGGGACAGGGGGGGCAATGAGCAGTTCTTC
NA NA TRBJ2-5 TRBV11-3 CASSEGLNQETQYF TGTGCCAGCAGCGAGGGCCTTAACCAAGAGACCCAGTACTTC